This T cell receptor (beta chain) was found in a study of metastatic and nonmetastatic thyroid tumors. The overall study: Repertoire comparison spanned blood and tumor or nodule tissue of malignant and benign thyroid patients.

Per the study methods: A distant-metastasis classifier for papillary thyroid cancer was built using CDR3 differences across clinicopathological groups. TCRdb re-clonotyped the PCR reads through MiXCR. These V and J calls are TCRdb output, not the study's own analysis. The sample holds some 19,000 clones, less than 35% seen once. Per germline, CDR1 MNHNY and CDR2 SVGAGI (reference sequence). This CDR3 is 14 amino acids long. Losses at the gene ends were 6 bases for V and 6 bases for J; bases not matched to a gene: 7. This clone has more than one count but fewer than ten. The antigen is unknown. General study findings and limits: Reports indicated that malignant thyroid tumors showed significantly higher TCR beta diversity than benign nodules did, in blood and tumor.

No treatment of any kind had been given to any patient before thyroid surgery. The receptor was derived from a female donor with papillary thyroid cancer or a benign thyroid nodule (not recorded which). Some clones in this sample may be carry-over from other donors' samples. The chain carries TRBV6-6 and TRBJ2-1, with 8 bases identical to TRBD1. The specimen sequenced was adjacent normal tissue. The DNA of the CDR3 is TGTGCCAGCAGGAGGACAGGGAGTGTCAATGAGCAGTTCTTC. Protein product: CASRRTGSVNEQFF.